This T cell receptor (beta chain) was sequenced for a study of T cells in Graves' hyperthyroidism and ophthalmopathy (dated by TCRdb to the late 2010s). For context, the study as a whole: Peripheral blood was sampled at the time of initial diagnosis, prior to any treatment. TCR V-J signatures able to tell the groups apart were searched for in a discovery cohort of 100 or so patients, of whom roughly 42 had Graves' ophthalmopathy and some 60 had stable Graves' hyperthyroidism. An independent validation cohort of 18 to 20 hyperthyroidism patients and approximately 16 patients who later progressed to ophthalmopathy tested prospective prediction of ophthalmopathy. The approximately 100 discovery patients were randomly split 7:3 into training and test sets. Thyroid tissue and blood T-cell repertoires from several Graves' hyperthyroidism patients were also compared in the study. Following sampling, methimazole starting at 30 mg daily was given to hyperthyroidism patients, and high-dose intravenous methylprednisolone was given to ophthalmopathy patients. According to the paper, TCR Vbeta CDR3 sequencing was carried out on over 130 peripheral blood samples, which came from fewer than 50 ophthalmopathy, approximately 78 hyperthyroidism and some 17 progressor patients.

Ophthalmopathy patients had moderately to severely active disease, Clinical Activity Score of at least 3, NOSPECS grade of at least 4, and duration under 3 months. Patients with uncontrolled infections, other autoimmune diseases, pregnancy or lactation were excluded. Diagnoses were based on clinical symptoms, serum thyroxine and TRAb, thyroid ultrasound and orbital computed tomography. PBMCs were isolated from 7.5 to 10 ml of fresh peripheral blood by Ficoll-Paque density gradient centrifugation. Total RNA was extracted using Trizol reagent, and RNA quality was assessed on an Agilent 2100 Bioanalyzer. Worth noting for this clonotype: The specificity of this receptor is unknown. It has no much larger one-base neighbor in the sample; base qualities were not kept.

The TCR beta CDR3 regions were amplified from the RNA transcripts. A first-round RT-PCR of the TCR CDR3 used the HTBI primer set with the Qiagen OneStep RT-PCR kit. Libraries were constructed in a second round of multiplex PCR, after which size selection and purification were performed. Libraries were sequenced paired-end with 100 bp reads on an Illumina HiSeq2000. Turning to the authors' computational methods: SOAPnuke was used to process the raw data, with reads discarded if the reads contained adapters or uncalled bases, had a mean Phred below 15, or lacked an exact constant-primer or identifier match. COPE v1.2.5 was used to merge the high-quality paired reads, and each unique nucleotide sequence was defined as a clonotype. MiTCR v1.1 was used to align the clonotypes against IMGT TRBV, TRBD and TRBJ reference segments. Analysis was restricted to V-J combinations with a frequency above 0.0001, which covered roughly 99% of repertoires. A TCS score was defined as the ratio of F50 (clonal expansion) to E x V (chaos), with BLOSUM62-based TCRdist applied between CDR3 peptides within each V-J. Welch's t-statistics and random forest reduced 450 to 600 V-J features to about 13, which were used in a naive Bayes classifier (R e1071). TCRdb ran its own pipeline on the public reads, namely fastp trimming at Q25 and MiXCR clone calling, and kept in-frame beta chains. Every entry covers one CDR3 protein and lists the most common genes and DNA from its rows. TCRdb, not the authors, supplied the V and J calls. Here the sample has approximately 380,000 distinct CDR3 sequences; approximately 17% occur a single time. Of the sample, 35% to 50% falls within the top ten clones.

Here is what the overall study found, with its caveats: Sample size was not statistically predetermined, and blinding of investigators to group allocation was not performed. During validation, the model predicted progression to ophthalmopathy a median of about 6.3 months ahead of onset, with 70.59% sensitivity and 72.22% specificity. A model built on a 13 V-J signature distinguished ophthalmopathy from stable hyperthyroidism, reaching about 89% sensitivity and 81.08% specificity in cross-validation and 80%/75% in testing. Most expanded thyroid clonotypes (frequency above 0.001) were also found in blood, which suggests that blood repertoires may mirror thyroid immune responses.

The receptor's source is a man aged 18 to 30 with Graves' ophthalmopathy. Specimen: blood.

The CDR3 amino acid sequence is: CASSLERGGAEAFF. The bases are TGTGCCAGCAGCCTCGAGAGGGGTGGGGCTGAAGCTTTCTTT. The receptor chain draws on TRBV2 and TRBJ1-1; a tentative D match to TRBD1 spans 5 bases. V sheds 6 bases and J sheds 6 bases, leaving 17 bases between their ends. From a lookup of the germline V gene, CDR1 and CDR2 are SNHLY and FYNNEI. From its cysteine to its phenylalanine, the CDR3 spans 14 amino acids. The CDR3 DNA has 42 bases and is translated from base 1.